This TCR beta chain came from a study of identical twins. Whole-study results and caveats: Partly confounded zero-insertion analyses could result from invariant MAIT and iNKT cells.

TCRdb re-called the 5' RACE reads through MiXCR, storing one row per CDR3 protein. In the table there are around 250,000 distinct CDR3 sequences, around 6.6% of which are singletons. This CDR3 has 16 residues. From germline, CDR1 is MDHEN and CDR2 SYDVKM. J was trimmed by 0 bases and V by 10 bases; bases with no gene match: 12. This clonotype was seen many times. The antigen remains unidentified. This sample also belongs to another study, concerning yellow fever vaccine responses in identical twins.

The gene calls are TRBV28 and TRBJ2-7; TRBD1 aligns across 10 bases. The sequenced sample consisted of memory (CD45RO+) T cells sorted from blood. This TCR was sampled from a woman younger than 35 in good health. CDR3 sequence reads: CATWTGGSPGSYEQYF. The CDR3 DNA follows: TGTGCCACCTGGACAGGGGGGTCCCCGGGCTCCTACGAGCAGTACTTC.